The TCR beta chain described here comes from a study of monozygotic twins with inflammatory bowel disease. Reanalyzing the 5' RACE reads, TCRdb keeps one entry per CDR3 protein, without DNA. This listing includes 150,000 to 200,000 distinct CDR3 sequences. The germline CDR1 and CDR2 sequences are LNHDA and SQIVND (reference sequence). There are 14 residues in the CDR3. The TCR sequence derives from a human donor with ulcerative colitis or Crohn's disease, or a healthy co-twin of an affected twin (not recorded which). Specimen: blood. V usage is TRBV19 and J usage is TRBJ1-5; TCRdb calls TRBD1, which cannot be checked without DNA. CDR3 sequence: CASSWTGPRQPQHF.